This is a list of T cell receptor beta chains from one sample in a study of blood T cell repertoires in COVID-19. TCRdb's copy holds only in-frame clones and misses some; the assay was immunoSEQ multiplex PCR. The profile covers about 41,000 clones, with around 90% appearing a single time and around 4.6% taken by the ten largest. The sample comprised peripheral blood. The origin of the receptors is a human donor in a cohort sampled during active COVID-19. The CDR3 runs from the conserved cysteine through the conserved F or W. Fields, in order: clone size, D gene, J gene, V gene, CDR3 protein, CDR3 DNA. A D gene is named only where the DNA matches it firmly. Not all rows give a size; the values are once, few, many and, for expanded clones, a class.

>-|TRBD1|TRBJ2-7|TRBV28
CASSPGDRDRYEQYF
TGTGCCAGCAGTCCGGGGGACAGGGACAGGTACGAGCAGTACTTC
>-|-|TRBJ2-1|TRBV7-3
CASSSTSTGSEQFF
TGTGCCAGCAGCTCGACCTCGACAGGTTCCGAGCAGTTCTTC
>-|-|TRBJ1-5|TRBV7-8
CASSLARPPLDQPQHF
TGTGCCAGCAGCTTAGCGCGGCCACCGCTGGATCAGCCCCAGCATTTT
>-|TRBD1|TRBJ1-5|TRBV5-5
CASSLGNIRTGTLNQPQHF
TGTGCCAGCAGCTTGGGAAATATTAGGACAGGGACCCTAAATCAGCCCCAGCATTTT
>-|-|TRBJ1-2|TRBV24-1
CATSTPPVDYGYTF
TGTGCCACCAGTACCCCACCGGTGGACTATGGCTACACCTTC
>-|-|TRBJ1-1|TRBV13
CASGGRHTEAFF
TGTGCCAGCGGAGGTAGACACACTGAAGCTTTCTTT
>-|-|TRBJ1-1|TRBV19
CASTTREERNTEAFF
TGTGCCAGCACTACCCGGGAAGAAAGGAACACTGAAGCTTTCTTT
>-|TRBD1|TRBJ2-2|TRBV7-8
CASSLGPQGVTGELFF
TGTGCCAGCAGCTTAGGACCACAGGGGGTGACCGGGGAGCTGTTTTTT
>-|-|TRBJ1-3|TRBV18
CASSSSLQGDGNTIYF
TGTGCCAGCTCATCTTCCCTGCAGGGTGATGGAAACACCATATATTTT
>once|-|TRBJ1-2|TRBV19
CASTWGDRYGYTF
TGTGCCAGTACCTGGGGGGACCGGTATGGCTACACCTTC
>-|-|TRBJ1-4|TRBV9
CASSVDGGWDEKLFF
TGTGCCAGCAGCGTAGATGGGGGCTGGGATGAAAAACTGTTTTTT
>-|-|TRBJ2-7|TRBV27
CASSFVQGSYEQYF
TGTGCCAGCAGTTTTGTACAGGGTTCCTACGAGCAGTACTTC
>-|-|TRBJ1-5|TRBV24-1
CATQINSNQPQHF
TGTGCCACCCAGATTAATAGCAATCAGCCCCAGCATTTT
>-|TRBD2|TRBJ2-1|TRBV2
CASRANPGLAGFEQFF
TGTGCCAGCAGGGCAAACCCGGGACTAGCGGGATTTGAGCAGTTCTTC
>once|TRBD1|TRBJ2-6|TRBV19
CASSISGTGFSGANVLTF
TGTGCCAGTAGTATTTCTGGGACAGGGTTTTCTGGGGCCAACGTCCTGACTTTC
>-|-|TRBJ1-5|TRBV7-6
CASSLGYGGLEPQHF
TGTGCCAGCAGCTTAGGGTATGGTGGGCTCGAGCCCCAGCATTTT
>-|-|TRBJ1-5|TRBV29-1
CSVDGGGINQPQHF
TGCAGCGTTGACGGCGGAGGTATCAATCAGCCCCAGCATTTT
>once|TRBD1|TRBJ2-1|TRBV7-9
CASRPQGNEQFF
TGTGCCAGCAGGCCACAGGGGAATGAGCAGTTCTTC
>once|TRBD2|TRBJ2-1|TRBV7-9
CASSLVRAGALGEQFF
TGTGCCAGCAGCTTAGTTAGGGCGGGAGCTTTGGGTGAGCAGTTCTTC
>-|-|TRBJ2-5|TRBV7-6
CASSFNNRRKETQYF
TGTGCCAGCAGCTTCAACAACCGGAGGAAAGAGACCCAGTACTTC
>-|-|TRBJ1-5|TRBV3-1/TRBV3-2
CASSQVGGGNQPQHF
TGTGCCAGCAGCCAAGTTGGCGGGGGGAATCAGCCCCAGCATTTT
>-|-|TRBJ2-7|TRBV10-2
CASSLALSYEQYF
TGCGCCAGCAGTCTAGCGCTCTCCTACGAGCAGTACTTC
>-|-|TRBJ1-4|TRBV5-1
CASTLGGTTNEKLFF
TGCGCCAGCACCCTTGGGGGGACGACTAATGAAAAACTGTTTTTT
>-|-|TRBJ2-5|TRBV5-1
CASSLQRADQETQYF
TGCGCCAGCAGCCTGCAAAGAGCGGACCAAGAGACCCAGTACTTC
>once|-|TRBJ1-5|TRBV7-9
CASSPGGGSSNQPQHF
TGTGCCAGCAGCCCCGGCGGTGGAAGTAGCAATCAGCCCCAGCATTTT
>-|TRBD2|TRBJ2-7|TRBV11-3
CASSLLRVGRAPSF
TGTGCCAGCAGCTTACTCAGGGTCGGGAGGGCCCCCTCCTTC
>-|-|TRBJ1-1|TRBV7-8
CASSLRSSMNTEAFF
TGTGCCAGCAGCTTGAGGTCTTCAATGAACACTGAAGCTTTCTTT
>-|TRBD1|TRBJ2-7|TRBV2
CASSLDRGYEQYF
TGTGCCAGCAGTTTGGACAGGGGCTACGAGCAGTACTTC
>-|TRBD1|TRBJ2-3|TRBV5-1
CASSLGQGVASDTQYF
TGCGCCAGCAGCTTGGGACAGGGGGTGGCGTCAGATACGCAGTATTTT
>-|TRBD2|TRBJ2-3|TRBV27
CASSSTPSGRAWDTQYF
TGTGCCAGCAGTTCAACCCCAAGCGGGAGGGCCTGGGATACGCAGTATTTT
>-|-|TRBJ2-7|TRBV27
CASSLSAGTYEQYF
TGTGCCAGCAGTTTATCGGCAGGGACCTACGAGCAGTACTTC
>-|TRBD1|TRBJ1-4|TRBV7-9
CASSPGQVATNEKLFF
TGTGCCAGCAGCCCAGGACAGGTTGCAACTAATGAAAAACTGTTTTTT
>-|TRBD2|TRBJ2-1|TRBV7-3
CASSLQLAGEDEQFF
TGTGCCAGCAGCTTACAACTAGCGGGAGAGGATGAGCAGTTCTTC
>-|-|TRBJ1-1|TRBV28
CASSLHKNPFEAFF
TGTGCCAGCAGTTTACACAAAAACCCCTTTGAAGCTTTCTTT
>-|TRBD1|TRBJ2-7|TRBV28
CASSSRDRVGYEQYF
TGTGCCAGCAGTTCAAGGGACAGGGTAGGTTACGAGCAGTACTTC
>-|-|TRBJ2-1|TRBV5-8
CASSLWGDLRHEQFF
TGTGCCAGCAGCCTTTGGGGGGATTTGAGACATGAGCAGTTCTTC
>-|-|TRBJ1-2|TRBV5-1
CASSLGVSYGYTF
TGCGCCAGCAGCTTAGGGGTTAGCTATGGCTACACCTTC
>once|-|TRBJ1-2|TRBV3-1/TRBV3-2
CASSQDWAQGNYGYTF
TGTGCCAGCAGCCAAGATTGGGCACAGGGAAACTATGGCTACACCTTC
>-|-|TRBJ1-2|TRBV18
CASSPVDTRNPGYTF
TGTGCCAGCTCACCTGTGGACACCCGAAACCCCGGCTACACCTTC
>-|-|TRBJ2-5|TRBV14
CASSQYVETQYF
TGTGCCAGCAGCCAATATGTGGAGACCCAGTACTTC
>-|TRBD2|TRBJ2-5|TRBV10-2
CASSVIRGGTSVETQYF
TGCGCCAGCAGTGTAATTAGGGGTGGGACTAGCGTGGAGACCCAGTACTTC
>once|TRBD1|TRBJ2-2|TRBV19
CASTVDRGNTGELFF
TGTGCCAGTACCGTGGACAGGGGGAACACCGGGGAGCTGTTTTTT
>-|-|TRBJ2-7|TRBV20-1
CSATPGGEQYF
TGCAGTGCGACCCCAGGAGGCGAGCAGTACTTC
>once|-|TRBJ1-5|TRBV30
CAWSQGVGLDQPQHF
TGTGCCTGGAGCCAGGGCGTGGGGTTGGATCAGCCCCAGCATTTT
>-|TRBD1|TRBJ1-1|TRBV5-1
CASTPGTGGYTEAFF
TGCGCCAGCACCCCCGGGACAGGGGGCTACACTGAAGCTTTCTTT
>-|-|TRBJ1-1|TRBV30
CAWSVLGRTEAFF
TGTGCCTGGAGTGTACTAGGTCGCACTGAAGCTTTCTTT
>-|-|TRBJ2-1|TRBV12-3/TRBV12-4
CASSLKLNEQFF
TGTGCCAGCAGTCTTAAACTCAATGAGCAGTTCTTC
>-|-|TRBJ2-7|TRBV2
CASSESFYEQYF
TGTGCCAGCAGTGAATCCTTCTACGAGCAGTACTTC
>-|TRBD2|TRBJ2-3|TRBV28
CASSLGLAGGRNLASTDTQYF
TGTGCCAGCAGTCTCGGACTAGCGGGAGGCCGAAACCTTGCTAGCACAGATACGCAGTATTTT
>-|-|TRBJ2-7|TRBV4-2
CASSQDSPGPYEQYF
TGTGCCAGCAGCCAAGATTCGCCAGGTCCCTACGAGCAGTACTTC
>-|TRBD1|TRBJ2-1|TRBV3-1/TRBV3-2
CASSQGQGVVNEQFF
TGTGCCAGCAGCCAAGGACAGGGTGTTGTAAATGAGCAGTTCTTC
>-|TRBD1|TRBJ2-7|TRBV28
CASRSTGVGSYEQYF
TGTGCCAGCAGATCGACAGGGGTAGGATCCTACGAGCAGTACTTC